The 6 T cell receptor beta chains below all came from one sample that was sequenced in a study of Tregs in tolerant kidney transplant recipients. The nonmyeloablative bone marrow transplants came from related graft donors, with transient mixed chimerism. This table comes from immunoSEQ multiplex PCR, and its TCRdb copy is limited to in-frame clones, with some not included. The sample table includes about 23,000 clones. The specimen comprised CD4+ T cells from blood (PBMCs), sampled 6 months after the transplant. The receptors shown here come from a human patient who received a combined kidney and bone marrow transplant. These T cells may partly come from the graft donor.

Remarks on this clone: The read comes to an end 3 residues before the CDR3 does, leaving the germline J gene to fill in the end. The rearrangement joins TRBV5-1 to TRBJ2-5, with 8 bases lining up with TRBD1. Trimming took 2 bases from V and 5 from J; bases not matched to a gene: 5. This CDR3 has 14 residues. Germline V gene lookup returns CDR1 SGHRS and CDR2 YFSETQ. Partial CDR3 DNA: TGCGCCAGCAGCTTATCAGGGGGCGGGGAGACC. Its protein product is CASSLSGGGET. The whole CDR3 sequence is CASSLSGGGETQYF.

On this clone itself: The read gets to within 3 residues of the CDR3 end, and the germline J gene fills in the rest. The rearrangement uses TRBV20-1 and TRBJ1-5; D remains unclear. The CDR3 contains 14 residues. Germline CDR1 reads DFQATT; CDR2 reads SNEGSKA (reference sequence). Trimming shortened V by 2 bases and J by 2 bases, and 10 bases separated the two germline ends. The DNA read from the CDR3 is TGCAGTGCTAGAAGATTCGAGCGCAATCAGCCC. Amino acids: CSARRFERNQP. The entire CDR3 protein is CSARRFERNQPQHF.

As regards this clone: With the read ending 3 residues before the CDR3 end, the germline J gene is used to fill in that end. The chain has TRBV19 and TRBJ2-7; D call uncertain. This CDR3 region has 13 residues. Looked up from germline, CDR1 is LNHDA and CDR2 is SQIVND (reference sequence). V shed 4 bases and J shed 6 bases, with 13 bases lying between them. The CDR3 DNA, read in part, is TGTGCCAGTAGTAGAGCAGGAGTCGGCGAG. Its translation is CASSRAGVGE. The whole CDR3 protein reads CASSRAGVGEQYF. Complete variable domain (other parts from reference TRBV19 and TRBJ2-7): DGGITQSPKYLFRKEGQNVTLSCEQNLNHDAMYWYRQDPGQGLRLIYYSQIVNDFQKGDIAEGYSVSREKKESFPLTVTSAQKNPTAFYLCASSRAGVGEQYFGPGTRLTVT.

A note on this clone: From the germline J gene comes the end of the CDR3, since the read stops 3 residues before it. The chain employs TRBV5-1 and TRBJ1-6; a possible D gene is TRBD1 (5 bases). Germline assignment: CDR1 SGHRS and CDR2 YFSETQ. Trimming removed 0 bases at V and 5 bases at J, with 9 bases between. The CDR3 covers 15 residues. The sequenced CDR3 bases are TGCGCCAGCAGCTTGGAAGGGGTGGATAATTCACCC. Amino acid sequence: CASSLEGVDNSP. The CDR3 reads in full as CASSLEGVDNSPLHF.

Worth noting for this clone: The read gets to within 3 residues of the CDR3 end, and the germline J gene fills in the rest. The chain combines TRBV5-1 with TRBJ2-1, with 9 bases matching TRBD2. Trimming cost V 4 bases and J 5 bases; bases outside gene matches: 10. CDR3 size: 16 residues. The germline V gene encodes CDR1 SGHRS and CDR2 YFSETQ. The DNA read from the CDR3 is TGCGCCAGCAGCGCCCTTGTAGCGGGAGTGAACAATGAG. Translated: CASSALVAGVNNE. The whole CDR3 sequence is CASSALVAGVNNEQFF.

Of note for this clone: Other DNA sequences from this sample encode an identical CDR3 as well. The DNA read from the CDR3 is TGTGCCAGCTCACCGAGGGGCTACGAG. This translates into CASSPRGYE. The CDR3 in its entirety is CASSPRGYEQYF. The chain carries TRBV18 and TRBJ2-7; D possibly uses TRBD1 or TRBD2 (5 bases each). Sequencing ends 3 residues short of the CDR3 end; the germline J gene provides the rest. Trimming removed 3 bases from V and 3 bases from J, with 6 bases in between. CDR1 KGHSH and CDR2 LQKENI come from the germline V gene. The length of the CDR3 is 12 residues.